This T cell receptor beta chain was retrieved from a study of blood T cells in healthy people across ages. Findings of the study overall: Long-lived and aged donors differed, with more naive CD4+ cells and higher diversity in the long-lived.

This clonotype has a count of ten or more. The antigen remains unidentified. CDR1 and CDR2 (germline): SGHTA, FQGNSA. Trimming stripped 5 bases from V and 5 bases from J, with 17 bases between. CDR3 length equals 15 residues. Through a sample-barcoded 5' primer and a J-beta primer mix, a second PCR was run for roughly 6 to 11 cycles. TCRdb reprocessed the 5' RACE reads with MiXCR, giving one entry per CDR3 protein. The sample contains 1.5 million to 2 million distinct CDR3 sequences, 30% to 40% of which appear only once. The receptor was isolated from a human donor in good health. The sequenced sample was blood. J is TRBJ2-3 and V is TRBV7-2, with D possibly being TRBD2 (6 bases). In DNA, the CDR3 is TGTGCCAGCAGCGTGGACTACGCTCGCAGAGATACGCAGTATTTT. This gives the protein CASSVDYARRDTQYF.